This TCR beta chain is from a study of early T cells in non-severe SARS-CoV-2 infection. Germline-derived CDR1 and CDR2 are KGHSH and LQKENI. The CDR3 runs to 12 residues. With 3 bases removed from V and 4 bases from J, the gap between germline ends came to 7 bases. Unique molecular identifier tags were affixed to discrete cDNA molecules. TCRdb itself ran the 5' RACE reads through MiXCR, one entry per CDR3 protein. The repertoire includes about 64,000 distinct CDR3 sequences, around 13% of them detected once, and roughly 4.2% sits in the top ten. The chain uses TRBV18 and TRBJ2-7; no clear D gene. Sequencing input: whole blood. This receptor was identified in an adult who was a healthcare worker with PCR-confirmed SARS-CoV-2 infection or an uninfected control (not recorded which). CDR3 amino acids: CASSPDNYEQYF. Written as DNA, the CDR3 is TGTGCCAGCTCACCTGACAATTACGAGCAGTACTTC.